This T cell receptor (beta chain) derives from a study of blood T cell repertoires in COVID-19. For the study at large: Acute-phase and convalescent COVID-19 samples originated in the United States, Italy and Spain.

Germline trimming cut 7 bases from V and 1 base from J; bases unmatched to any gene: 10. This CDR3 region has 16 residues. Looked up from germline, CDR1 is SGHTA and CDR2 is FQGNSA. Clones were read by immunoSEQ multiplex PCR, and TCRdb kept only the in-frame ones, dropping some. The sample records more than 450,000 clones, 87% being singletons. The material sequenced was PBMCs or T cells enriched from blood (not recorded which). This clonotype originated in a woman aged 18-29 years who had recovered from COVID-19. V usage is TRBV7-2 and J usage is TRBJ2-3; 8 bases match TRBD2. CDR3 in DNA: TGTGCCAGCAACCTTTATCGGGGGGGCCGCACAGATACGCAGTATTTT. It is translated as CASNLYRGGRTDTQYF. Using reference TRBV7-2 and TRBJ2-3 for the parts outside the CDR3, the full variable domain is GAGVSQSPSNKVTEKGKDVELRCDPISGHTALYWYRQSLGQGLEFLIYFQGNSAPDKSGLPSDRFSAERTGGSVSTLTIQRTQQEDSAVYLCASNLYRGGRTDTQYFGPGTRLTVL.